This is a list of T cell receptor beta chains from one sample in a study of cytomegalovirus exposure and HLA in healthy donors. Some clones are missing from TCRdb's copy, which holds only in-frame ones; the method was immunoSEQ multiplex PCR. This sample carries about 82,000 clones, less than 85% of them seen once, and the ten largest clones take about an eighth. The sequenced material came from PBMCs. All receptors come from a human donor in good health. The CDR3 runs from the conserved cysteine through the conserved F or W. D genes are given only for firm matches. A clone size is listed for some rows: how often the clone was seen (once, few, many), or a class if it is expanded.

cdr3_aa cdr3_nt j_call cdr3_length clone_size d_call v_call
CASKTGQGWTYEQYF TGTGCCAGCAAAACTGGACAGGGGTGGACCTACGAGCAGTACTTC TRBJ2-7 15 . TRBD1 TRBV6-5
CSASRQGRENEQFF TGCAGCGCATCCAGACAGGGGAGAGAGAATGAGCAGTTCTTC TRBJ2-1 14 . TRBD1 TRBV29-1
CASSEYDTGTGDSPLNF TGTGCCAGCAGCGAATATGACACCGGGACAGGGGACTCACCCCTCAACTTT TRBJ1-6 17 . TRBD1 TRBV9
CASSPRGGDSQPQHF TGTGCCAGCAGCCCCCGGGGGGGGGACAGTCAGCCCCAGCATTTT TRBJ1-5 15 . TRBD1 TRBV9
CASSLLAGNEQFF TGTGCCAGCAGTTTACTAGCGGGGAATGAGCAGTTCTTC TRBJ2-1 13 many TRBD2 TRBV6-5
CASSTRSTIYF TGTGCCAGCAGCACAAGGAGCACCATATATTTT TRBJ1-3 11 few . TRBV5-6
CASSTPTGAKNIQYF TGTGCCAGCAGTACCCCGACAGGAGCCAAAAACATTCAGTACTTC TRBJ2-4 15 . . TRBV27
CAWSVPSAGPQPQHF TGTGCCTGGAGTGTACCGTCGGCAGGGCCTCAGCCCCAGCATTTT TRBJ1-5 15 . . TRBV30
CASSLEGTGGGKLFF TGTGCCAGCAGCCTAGAGGGGACAGGGGGCGGAAAACTGTTTTTT TRBJ1-4 15 . TRBD1 TRBV27
CASSLGTGGDQPQNF TGTGCCAGCAGTTTGGGGACAGGGGGTGATCAGCCCCAGAATTTT TRBJ1-5 15 . TRBD1 TRBV6-5
CASSSNVDRVSPLHF TGTGCCAGCAGTTCCAACGTGGACAGGGTTTCACCCCTCCACTTT TRBJ1-6 15 once TRBD1 TRBV28
CASSPRSYEQYF TGTGCCAGCAGTCCTCGCAGCTACGAGCAGTACTTC TRBJ2-7 12 . . TRBV6-5
CASSYGPGGQYF TGTGCCAGCAGTTACGGGCCGGGGGGGCAGTACTTC TRBJ2-7 12 many TRBD2 TRBV6-6
CASREPGYTEAFF TGTGCCAGCAGAGAACCAGGGTACACTGAAGCTTTCTTT TRBJ1-1 13 once . TRBV6-1
CASSLSWTGTNYGYTF TGTGCCAGCAGTTTGTCTTGGACAGGGACTAACTATGGCTACACCTTC TRBJ1-2 16 . TRBD1 TRBV6-5
CASSLREAKNIQYF TGTGCCAGCAGCTTACGTGAGGCCAAAAACATTCAGTACTTC TRBJ2-4 14 . . TRBV7-2
CASKLTGGSEAFF TGTGCCAGCAAACTAACGGGGGGCTCTGAAGCTTTCTTT TRBJ1-1 13 . . TRBV7-9
CASSTGQTSGNTIYF TGTGCCAGTAGTACCGGACAGACATCAGGAAACACCATATATTTT TRBJ1-3 15 . . TRBV19
CASSRYRGSGNTIYF TGTGCCAGCAGTCGGTACAGGGGATCTGGAAACACCATATATTTT TRBJ1-3 15 few TRBD1 TRBV6-5
CASNPEIRTGGYRGYTF TGTGCCAGCAACCCGGAAATCAGGACAGGGGGTTATCGCGGCTACACCTTC TRBJ1-2 17 once TRBD1 TRBV25-1
CASSLEGRANSPLHF TGCGCCAGCAGCTTGGAAGGCAGGGCTAATTCACCCCTCCACTTT TRBJ1-6 15 . . TRBV5-1
CASSPKGRGNTEAFF TGTGCCAGCAGCCCTAAAGGACGGGGGAACACTGAAGCTTTCTTT TRBJ1-1 15 . . TRBV6-6
CASGLALTGAINSPLHF TGTGCTAGTGGTTTGGCCCTGACAGGGGCGATAAATTCACCCCTCCACTTT TRBJ1-6 17 . TRBD1 TRBV12-5
CASSPTGGISNQPQHF TGTGCCAGCAGCCCCACAGGGGGCATAAGCAATCAGCCCCAGCATTTT TRBJ1-5 16 . TRBD1 TRBV7-2
CASSLRLAGNTDTQYF TGTGCCAGCAGCCTCCGACTAGCGGGAAACACAGATACGCAGTATTTT TRBJ2-3 16 . TRBD2 TRBV14
CASSIQTGGKETQYF TGTGCCAGCTCGATACAGACAGGGGGCAAGGAGACCCAGTACTTC TRBJ2-5 15 . TRBD1 TRBV18
CASGLQGHSNQPQHF TGTGCCAGCGGGCTACAGGGCCATAGCAATCAGCCCCAGCATTTT TRBJ1-5 15 . . TRBV2
CASSPGTGSYNEQFF TGTGCCAGCAGCCCAGGCACAGGGTCCTACAATGAGCAGTTCTTC TRBJ2-1 15 . . TRBV5-4
CASSSHYGGAGDTQYF TGTGCCAGCAGCTCTCACTACGGGGGGGCAGGAGATACGCAGTATTTT TRBJ2-3 16 . TRBD2 TRBV5-5
CASSADRVVGGYTF TGTGCCAGCAGTGCAGACAGGGTAGTGGGGGGCTACACCTTC TRBJ1-2 14 . TRBD1 TRBV6-5
CASSLAPGNTEAFF TGCGCCAGCAGCTTGGCCCCGGGGAACACTGAAGCTTTCTTT TRBJ1-1 14 once . TRBV5-1
CASSGERGSYNEQFF TGTGCCAGCAGTGGGGAGAGAGGCTCCTACAATGAGCAGTTCTTC TRBJ2-1 15 . . TRBV2